The sequence of this T cell receptor (beta chain) was determined in a study of control samples from healthy donors and cancer patients. The assay was immunoSEQ multiplex PCR, and TCRdb's table has in-frame clones only and misses some. The sample includes 400,000 to 450,000 clones, 90% of them seen just once. Germline V gene sequence: CDR1 LNHDA, CDR2 SQIVND (reference sequence). The length of the CDR3 is 13 residues. Trimming left V 6 bases short and J 5 bases short, with 13 bases between. The V gene is TRBV19, the J gene TRBJ2-5; D gene unclear. The sequence was collected from a middle-aged man with head and neck cancer. Material: PBMCs. The CDR3 sequence: CASSKQSMETQYF. The CDR3 coding sequence is TGTGCCAGTAGCAAACAGTCTATGGAGACCCAGTACTTC.